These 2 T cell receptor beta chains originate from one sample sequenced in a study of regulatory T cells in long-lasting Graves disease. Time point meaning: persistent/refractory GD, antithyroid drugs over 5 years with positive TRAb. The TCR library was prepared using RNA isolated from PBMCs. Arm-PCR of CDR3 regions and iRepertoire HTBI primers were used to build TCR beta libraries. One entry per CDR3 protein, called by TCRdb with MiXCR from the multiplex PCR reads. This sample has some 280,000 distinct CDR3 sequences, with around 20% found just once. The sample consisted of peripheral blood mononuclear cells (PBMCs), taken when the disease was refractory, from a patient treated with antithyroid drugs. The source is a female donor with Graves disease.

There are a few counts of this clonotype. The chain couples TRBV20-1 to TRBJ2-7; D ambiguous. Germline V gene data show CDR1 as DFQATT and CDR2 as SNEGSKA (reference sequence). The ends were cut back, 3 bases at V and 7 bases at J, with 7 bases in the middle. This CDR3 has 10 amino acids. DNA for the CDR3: TGCAGTGCTAGCTCCGGAGAGCAGTACTTC. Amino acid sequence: CSASSGEQYF.

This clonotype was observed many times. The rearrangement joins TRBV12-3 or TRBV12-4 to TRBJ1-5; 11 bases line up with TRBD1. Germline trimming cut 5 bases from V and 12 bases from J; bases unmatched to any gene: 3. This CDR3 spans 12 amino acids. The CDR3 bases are TGTGCCAGCAGTAGAGGGACAGGGGGCCAGCATTTT. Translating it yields CASSRGTGGQHF.